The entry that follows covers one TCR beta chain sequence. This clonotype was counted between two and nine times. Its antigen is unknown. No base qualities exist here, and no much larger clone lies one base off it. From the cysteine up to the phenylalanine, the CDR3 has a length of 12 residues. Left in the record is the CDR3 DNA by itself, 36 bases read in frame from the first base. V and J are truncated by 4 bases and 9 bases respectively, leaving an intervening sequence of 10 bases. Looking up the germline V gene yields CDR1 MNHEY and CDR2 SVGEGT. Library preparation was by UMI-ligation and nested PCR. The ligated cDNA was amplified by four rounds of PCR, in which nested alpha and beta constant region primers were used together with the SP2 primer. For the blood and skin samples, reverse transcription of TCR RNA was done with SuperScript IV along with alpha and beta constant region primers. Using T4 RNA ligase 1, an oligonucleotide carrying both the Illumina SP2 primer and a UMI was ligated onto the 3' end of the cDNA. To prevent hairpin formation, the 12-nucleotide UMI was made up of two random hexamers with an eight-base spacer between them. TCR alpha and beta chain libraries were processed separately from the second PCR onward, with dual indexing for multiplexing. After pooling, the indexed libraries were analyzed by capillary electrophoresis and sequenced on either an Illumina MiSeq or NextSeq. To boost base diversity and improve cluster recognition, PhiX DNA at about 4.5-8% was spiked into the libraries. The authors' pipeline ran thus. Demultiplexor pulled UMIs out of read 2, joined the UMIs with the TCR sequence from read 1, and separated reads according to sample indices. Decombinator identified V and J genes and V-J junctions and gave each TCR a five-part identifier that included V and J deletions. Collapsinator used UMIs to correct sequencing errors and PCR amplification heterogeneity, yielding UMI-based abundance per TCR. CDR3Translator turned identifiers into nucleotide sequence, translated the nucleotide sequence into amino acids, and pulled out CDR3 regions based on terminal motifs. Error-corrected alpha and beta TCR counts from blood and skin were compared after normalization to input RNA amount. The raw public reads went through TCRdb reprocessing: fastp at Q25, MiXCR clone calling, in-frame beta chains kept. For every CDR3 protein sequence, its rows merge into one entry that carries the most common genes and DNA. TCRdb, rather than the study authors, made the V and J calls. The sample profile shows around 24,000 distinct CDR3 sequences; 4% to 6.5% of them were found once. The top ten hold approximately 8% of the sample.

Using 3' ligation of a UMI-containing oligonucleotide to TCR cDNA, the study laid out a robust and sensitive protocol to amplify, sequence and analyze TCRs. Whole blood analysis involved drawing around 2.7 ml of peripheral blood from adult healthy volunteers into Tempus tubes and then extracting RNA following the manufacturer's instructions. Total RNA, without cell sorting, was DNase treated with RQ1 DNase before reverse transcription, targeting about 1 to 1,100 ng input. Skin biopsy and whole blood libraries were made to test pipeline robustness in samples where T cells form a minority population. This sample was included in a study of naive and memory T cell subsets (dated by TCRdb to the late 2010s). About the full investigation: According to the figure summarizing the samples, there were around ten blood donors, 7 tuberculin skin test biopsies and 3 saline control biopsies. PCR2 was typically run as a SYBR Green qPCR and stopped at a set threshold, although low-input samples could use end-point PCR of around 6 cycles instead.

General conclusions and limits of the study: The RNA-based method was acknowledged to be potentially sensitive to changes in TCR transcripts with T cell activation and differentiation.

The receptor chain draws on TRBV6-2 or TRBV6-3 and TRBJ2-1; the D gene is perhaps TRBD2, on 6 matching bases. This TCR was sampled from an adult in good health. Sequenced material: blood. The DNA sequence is TGTGCCAGCAGTTTAACTAGCCGTGAGCAGTTCTTC. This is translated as CASSLTSREQFF.